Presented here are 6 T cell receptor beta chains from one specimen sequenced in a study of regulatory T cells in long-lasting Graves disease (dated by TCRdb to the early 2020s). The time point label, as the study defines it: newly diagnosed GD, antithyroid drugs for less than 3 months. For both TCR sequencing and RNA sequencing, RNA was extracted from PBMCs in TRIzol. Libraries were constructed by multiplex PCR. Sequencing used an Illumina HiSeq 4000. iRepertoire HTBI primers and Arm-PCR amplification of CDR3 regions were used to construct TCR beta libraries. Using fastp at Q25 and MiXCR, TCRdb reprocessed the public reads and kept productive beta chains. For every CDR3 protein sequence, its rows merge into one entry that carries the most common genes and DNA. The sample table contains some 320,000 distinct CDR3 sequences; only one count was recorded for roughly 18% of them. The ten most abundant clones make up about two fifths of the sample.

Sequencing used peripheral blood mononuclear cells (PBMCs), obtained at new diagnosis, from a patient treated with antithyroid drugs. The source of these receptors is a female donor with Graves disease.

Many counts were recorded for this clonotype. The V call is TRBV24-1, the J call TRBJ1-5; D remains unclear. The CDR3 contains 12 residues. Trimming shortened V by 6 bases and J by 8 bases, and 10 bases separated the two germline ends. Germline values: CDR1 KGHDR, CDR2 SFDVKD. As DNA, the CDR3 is TGTGCCACCAGTAGAGGAGAGAAGCCCCAGCATTTT. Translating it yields CATSRGEKPQHF.

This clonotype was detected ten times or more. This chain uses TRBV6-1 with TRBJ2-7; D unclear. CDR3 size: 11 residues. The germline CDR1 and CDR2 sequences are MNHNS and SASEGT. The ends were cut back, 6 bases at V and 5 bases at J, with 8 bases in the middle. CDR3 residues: CASSLFNEQYF. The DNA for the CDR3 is TGTGCCAGCAGCCTCTTCAACGAGCAGTACTTC.

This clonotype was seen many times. CDR3 DNA sequence: TGTGCCAGCAGGAGCGGATACAATGAGCAGTTCTTC. As protein: CASRSGYNEQFF. The rearrangement links TRBV6-1 to TRBJ2-1; TRBD2 is a possible D gene (5 bases). The CDR3 has 12 residues. Deletions cut 6 bases from V and 4 bases from J, with 7 bases between. Looked up from germline, CDR1 is MNHNS and CDR2 is SASEGT.

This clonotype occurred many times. In DNA, the CDR3 is TGTGCCAGCAGCGTAGAGGGGGACACAGATACGCAGTATTTT. It is translated as CASSVEGDTDTQYF. The chain employs TRBV9 and TRBJ2-3; tentatively, D is TRBD1 (6 bases). V lost 0 bases and J lost 2, with 7 bases in between. There are 14 residues in the CDR3. In germline, CDR1 is SGDLS, CDR2 YYNGEE.

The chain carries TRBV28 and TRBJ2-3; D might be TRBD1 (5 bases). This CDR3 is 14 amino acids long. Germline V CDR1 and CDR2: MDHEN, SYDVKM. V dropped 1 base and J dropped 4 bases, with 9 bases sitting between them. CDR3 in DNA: TGTGCCAGCAGTTTATACAGGAAAGCAGATACGCAGTATTTT. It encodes CASSLYRKADTQYF.

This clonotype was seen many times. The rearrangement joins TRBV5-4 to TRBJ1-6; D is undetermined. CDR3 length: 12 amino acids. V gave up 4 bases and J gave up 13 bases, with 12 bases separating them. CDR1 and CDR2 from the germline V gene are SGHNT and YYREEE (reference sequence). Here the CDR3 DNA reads TGTGCCAGCAGCGAATACACTCGGCCCCTCCACTTT. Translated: CASSEYTRPLHF.